This is a list of T cell receptor beta chains from one sample in a study of T cell responses to AZD1222 COVID-19 vaccine. Here immunoSEQ multiplex PCR was the method, and the copy in TCRdb shows in-frame clones only, minus some. There are about 120,000 clones in the sample; 86% occur only once, and over 2.5% lies in the top ten. This material consisted of peripheral blood, taken 28 days after the second AZD1222 dose. These TCRs come from an adult who received the AZD1222 COVID-19 vaccine. CDR3s include the opening cysteine and the closing phenylalanine or tryptophan. The D gene is left open where the match is weak. Only some rows state a clone size, as once, few, many or a class for expanded clones.

>NA|TRBJ1-1|TRBV6-5|NA
CASSYTGNTEAFF
TGTGCCAGCAGTTACACTGGGAACACTGAAGCTTTCTTT
>NA|TRBJ1-2|TRBV7-8|TRBD1
CASSLGGTGGGYTF
TGTGCCAGCAGCTTAGGAGGGACAGGGGGCGGCTACACCTTC
>NA|TRBJ1-2|TRBV2|NA
CASRPFLGQNYGYTF
TGTGCCAGCAGGCCCTTTCTGGGACAAAACTATGGCTACACCTTC
>NA|TRBJ2-3|TRBV30|TRBD2
CACHEGLAGAGTQYF
TGTGCCTGCCACGAGGGACTAGCGGGTGCCGGTACGCAGTATTTT
>NA|TRBJ1-6|TRBV30|NA
CAWGDNNNSPLHF
TGTGCCTGGGGGGACAACAATAATTCACCCCTCCACTTT
>NA|TRBJ1-4|TRBV9|NA
CASSVEHRRNEKLFF
TGTGCCAGCAGCGTAGAGCACAGGAGGAATGAAAAACTGTTTTTT
>NA|TRBJ1-5|TRBV20-1|NA
CSASVGRGNQPQHF
TGCAGTGCTAGTGTAGGGAGGGGCAATCAGCCCCAGCATTTT
>few|TRBJ1-6|TRBV29-1|NA
CSVKIESSYNSPLHF
TGCAGCGTAAAAATCGAGAGCTCCTATAATTCACCCCTCCACTTT
>few|TRBJ2-2|TRBV5-5|NA
CASSFGTFTGELFF
TGTGCCAGCAGCTTTGGGACTTTCACCGGGGAGCTGTTTTTT
>NA|TRBJ2-7|TRBV4-3|TRBD1
CASSQQIPGQASYEQYF
TGCGCCAGCAGCCAACAAATACCGGGACAGGCTTCCTACGAGCAGTACTTC
>NA|TRBJ1-2|TRBV19|NA
CASSRGWSYGYTF
TGTGCCAGTAGTAGGGGATGGAGCTATGGCTACACCTTC
>NA|TRBJ2-5|TRBV3-1/TRBV3-2|NA
CASSQEESTQYF
TGTGCCAGCAGCCAAGAAGAGTCAACCCAGTACTTC